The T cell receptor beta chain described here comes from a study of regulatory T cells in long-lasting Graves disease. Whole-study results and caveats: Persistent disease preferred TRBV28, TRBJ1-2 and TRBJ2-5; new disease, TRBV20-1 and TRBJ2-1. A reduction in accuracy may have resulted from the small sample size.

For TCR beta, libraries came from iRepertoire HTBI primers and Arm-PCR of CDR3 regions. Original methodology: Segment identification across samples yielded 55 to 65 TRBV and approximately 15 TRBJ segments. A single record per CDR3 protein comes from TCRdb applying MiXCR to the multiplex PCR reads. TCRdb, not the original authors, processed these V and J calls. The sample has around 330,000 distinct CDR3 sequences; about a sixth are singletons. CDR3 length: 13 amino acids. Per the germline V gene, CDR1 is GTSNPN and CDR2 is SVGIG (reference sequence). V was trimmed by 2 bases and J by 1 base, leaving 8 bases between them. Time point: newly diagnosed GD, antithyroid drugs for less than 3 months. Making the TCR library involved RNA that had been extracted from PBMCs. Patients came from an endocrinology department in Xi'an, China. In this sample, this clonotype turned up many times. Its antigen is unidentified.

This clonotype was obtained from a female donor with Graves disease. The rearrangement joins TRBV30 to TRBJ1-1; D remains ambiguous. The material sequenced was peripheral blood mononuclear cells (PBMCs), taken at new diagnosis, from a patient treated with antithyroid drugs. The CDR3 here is CAWSTATNTEAFF. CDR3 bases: TGTGCCTGGAGTACAGCCACGAACACTGAAGCTTTCTTT. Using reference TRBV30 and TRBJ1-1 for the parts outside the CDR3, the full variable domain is SQTIHQWPATLVQPVGSPLSLECTVEGTSNPNLYWYRQAAGRGLQLLFYSVGIGQISSEVPQNLSASRPQDRQFILSSKKLLLSDSGFYLCAWSTATNTEAFFGQGTRLTVV.